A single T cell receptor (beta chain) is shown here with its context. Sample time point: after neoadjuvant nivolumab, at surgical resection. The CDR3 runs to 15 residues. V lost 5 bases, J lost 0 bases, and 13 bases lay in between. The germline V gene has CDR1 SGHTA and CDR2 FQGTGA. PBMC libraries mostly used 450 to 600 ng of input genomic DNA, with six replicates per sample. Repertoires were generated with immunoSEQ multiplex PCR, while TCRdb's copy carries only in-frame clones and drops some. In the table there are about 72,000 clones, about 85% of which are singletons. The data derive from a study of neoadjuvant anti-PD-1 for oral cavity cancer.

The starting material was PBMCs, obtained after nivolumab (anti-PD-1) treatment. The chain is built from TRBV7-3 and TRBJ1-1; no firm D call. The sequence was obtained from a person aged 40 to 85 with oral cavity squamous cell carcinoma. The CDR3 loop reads CASSISGGMNTEAFF. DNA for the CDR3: TGTGCCAGCAGCATTTCCGGAGGTATGAACACTGAAGCTTTCTTT.